These 30 T cell receptor beta chains were sequenced from one sample in a study of cytomegalovirus exposure and HLA in healthy donors. Assay: immunoSEQ multiplex PCR; the TCRdb copy retains only in-frame clones and omits some. The sample lists about 74,000 clones, around 95% occurring once. Sequencing was performed on PBMCs. Receptors originate from a woman between 18 and 30 years old in good health and CMV-seropositive.

V and J are TRBV10-2 and TRBJ1-2; 8 bases are a match to TRBD1. J lost 9 bases, V lost 10 bases, and 10 bases had no gene match. The CDR3 totals 12 residues. Germline V gene sequence: CDR1 WSHSY, CDR2 SAAADI. The CDR3 nucleotides are TGCGCCACCAGGGGACAGGTCGAGAGCTACACCTTC. It is translated as CATRGQVESYTF.

This chain joins TRBV7-2 and TRBJ2-3; a weak D match, TRBD2 (5 bases). CDR1 is SGHTA and CDR2 is FQGNSA in the germline V gene. There are 14 residues in the CDR3. Trimming removed 5 bases at V and 1 base at J, with 10 bases between. DNA for the CDR3: TGTGCCAGCAGCCCCCACGGGGGCACAGATACGCAGTATTTT. It encodes CASSPHGGTDTQYF. Full variable domain (remainder filled in from reference TRBV7-2 and TRBJ2-3): GAGVSQSPSNKVTEKGKDVELRCDPISGHTALYWYRQSLGQGLEFLIYFQGNSAPDKSGLPSDRFSAERTGGSVSTLTIQRTQQEDSAVYLCASSPHGGTDTQYFGPGTRLTVL.

J is TRBJ2-3 and V is TRBV7-9, with a weak D call TRBD1 (6 bases). V was pared by 5 bases and J by 4 bases, with 13 bases between. The CDR3 is 14 residues long. Germline V CDR1 and CDR2: SEHNR, FQNEAQ (reference sequence). The CDR3 spells CASSRDTPADTQYF. CDR3 in DNA: TGTGCCAGCAGCCGGGACACGCCAGCAGATACGCAGTATTTT. Supplemented by reference TRBV7-9 and TRBJ2-3, the full variable domain reads DTGVSQNPRHKITKRGQNVTFRCDPISEHNRLYWYRQTLGQGPEFLTYFQNEAQLEKSRLLSDRFSAERPKGSFSTLEIQRTEQGDSAMYLCASSRDTPADTQYFGPGTRLTVL.

This sequence joins TRBV10-3 and TRBJ2-1; 8 nucleotides align to TRBD2. The germline CDR1 and CDR2 sequences are ENHRY and SYGVKD. J gave up 8 bases and V 5 bases, and 17 bases lay outside the gene matches. The CDR3 has 17 amino acids. DNA for the CDR3: TGTGCCATCAGTCCTACGAGGGGAGCGGGAGTGATCCATGAGCAGTTCTTC. As protein: CAISPTRGAGVIHEQFF.

The rearrangement uses TRBV4-1 and TRBJ2-3; perhaps TRBD2 as D (5 bases). V was shortened by 5 bases and J by 1 base, with 19 bases between the two germline ends. CDR3 length: 17 amino acids. CDR1 is MGHRA, CDR2 YSYEKL, per germline. The CDR3 loop is CASSSSPGRGGTDTQYF. The DNA of the CDR3 is TGCGCCAGCAGCTCCTCCCCGGGGAGAGGTGGCACAGATACGCAGTATTTT.

The genes are TRBV4-2 and TRBJ2-2; D uncertain. The CDR3 sequence is 17 residues long. The germline V gene encodes CDR1 LGHNA and CDR2 YNFKEQ. V lost 1 base, J lost 1 base, and 13 bases lay in between. CDR3 nucleotide sequence: TGTGCCAGCAGCCAAGTCGGGTTCCTGGGGAACACCGGGGAGCTGTTTTTT. It specifies CASSQVGFLGNTGELFF.

This chain joins TRBV5-1 and TRBJ1-2, with TRBD1 identical over 8 bases. V shed 0 bases, J shed 4 bases, and the junction held 8 bases outside the gene matches. Germline V gene sequence: CDR1 SGHRS, CDR2 YFSETQ. This CDR3 region has 16 residues. The CDR3 protein is CASSLGQGKNRYGYTF. The CDR3 DNA follows: TGCGCCAGCAGCTTGGGACAGGGGAAAAATCGCTATGGCTACACCTTC.

The rearrangement uses TRBV11-2 and TRBJ2-7, with D possibly matching TRBD2 (5 bases). V gave up 0 bases and J gave up 6 bases, with 12 bases separating them. This CDR3 contains 14 residues. Germline V CDR1 and CDR2: SGHAT, FQNNGV. The CDR3 DNA is TGTGCCAGCAGCTTAGATAGTCCGAGGGTCGAGCAGTACTTC. It encodes CASSLDSPRVEQYF.

The rearrangement links TRBV6-1 to TRBJ1-5; D gene uncertain. This CDR3 is 14 amino acids long. V was trimmed by 4 bases and J by 5 bases, leaving 12 bases between them. CDR1 and CDR2 (germline): MNHNS, SASEGT. The CDR3 spells CASSVEGRDQPQHF. CDR3 DNA sequence: TGTGCCAGCAGTGTGGAGGGAAGGGATCAGCCCCAGCATTTT.

This chain joins TRBV29-1 and TRBJ1-4; 7 bases agree with TRBD1. The CDR3 has 13 amino acids. The J segment lost 3 bases and the V segment lost 6 bases, leaving 4 bases of the junction unmatched. In germline, CDR1 is SQVTM, CDR2 ANQGSEA. Here the CDR3 DNA reads TGCAGCGTCAGGACAGGTCCTAATGAAAAACTGTTTTTT. Translation gives CSVRTGPNEKLFF.

This chain joins TRBV7-9 and TRBJ1-1; no clear D. V dropped 1 base and J dropped 3 bases, with 9 bases sitting between them. From germline, CDR1 is SEHNR and CDR2 FQNEAQ (reference sequence). The CDR3 runs to 14 residues. The CDR3 loop is CASSLGQVDTEAFF. In DNA form, the CDR3 reads TGTGCCAGCAGCTTAGGGCAGGTAGACACTGAAGCTTTCTTT. The whole variable domain, filled in from reference TRBV7-9 and TRBJ1-1, reads DTGVSQNPRHKITKRGQNVTFRCDPISEHNRLYWYRQTLGQGPEFLTYFQNEAQLEKSRLLSDRFSAERPKGSFSTLEIQRTEQGDSAMYLCASSLGQVDTEAFFGQGTRLTVV.

The chain combines TRBV10-3 with TRBJ2-5; D unresolved. The ends were cut back, 0 bases at V and 2 bases at J, with 4 bases in the middle. This CDR3 region has 13 residues. Germline V gives CDR1 ENHRY, CDR2 SYGVKD. This CDR3 reads CAISESRQETQYF. As DNA, the CDR3 is TGTGCCATCAGTGAGTCCAGACAAGAGACCCAGTACTTC.

This chain joins TRBV30 and TRBJ2-3; maybe TRBD2 (6 bases). The germline V and J ends were trimmed by 0 bases and 3 bases, with 16 bases remaining between them. Germline assignment: CDR1 GTSNPN and CDR2 SVGIG (reference sequence). The CDR3 covers 16 residues. The CDR3: CAWSVNTGLLTDTQYF. CDR3 DNA: TGTGCCTGGAGTGTAAATACGGGACTCTTGACAGATACGCAGTATTTT.

The chain uses TRBV19 and TRBJ1-5; D may be TRBD1 (6 bases). This CDR3 comprises 13 residues. Per germline, CDR1 LNHDA and CDR2 SQIVND (reference sequence). The V end lost 9 bases, the J end lost 7 bases, and 16 bases lay between the germline ends. The CDR3 sequence: CASSGDTTQPQHF. DNA of the CDR3: TGTGCCAGCTCTGGGGACACTACCCAGCCCCAGCATTTT.

This chain uses TRBV29-1 with TRBJ2-7, with 7 positions matching TRBD1. Germline V gene lookup returns CDR1 SQVTM and CDR2 ANQGSEA. V gave up 3 bases and J gave up 2 bases; unmatched junction bases: 16. CDR3 size: 17 residues. The CDR3 loop reads CSVEGTVDSMIPYEQYF. The CDR3 bases are TGCAGCGTTGAGGGGACAGTGGACTCTATGATACCCTACGAGCAGTACTTC.

The rearrangement uses TRBV4-1 and TRBJ2-3, with a possible D match to TRBD2 (6 bases). Germline CDR1 and CDR2: MGHRA and YSYEKL. CDR3 length: 15 amino acids. Deletions cut 0 bases from V and 3 bases from J, with 10 bases between. The DNA for the CDR3 is TGCGCCAGCAGCCAAGACGCGGGGCAAACAGATACGCAGTATTTT. Translating gives CASSQDAGQTDTQYF.

This chain connects TRBV7-9 to TRBJ2-6, with 8 bases fitting TRBD2. V gave up 4 bases and J gave up 0 bases; unmatched junction bases: 8. This CDR3 has 18 amino acids. CDR1 SEHNR and CDR2 FQNEAQ come from the germline V gene (reference sequence). CDR3: CASSSLAELYSGANVLTF. The DNA for the CDR3 is TGTGCCAGCAGCTCACTAGCGGAATTATACTCTGGGGCCAACGTCCTGACTTTC.

The chain employs TRBV7-2 and TRBJ1-2; D is unclear. There are 15 residues in the CDR3. The germline gives CDR1 SGHTA, CDR2 FQGNSA. Trimming cost V 0 bases and J 0 bases, with 8 bases left between them. CDR3 coding DNA: TGTGCCAGCAGCTTAGCGGGTGGAGCTAACTATGGCTACACCTTC. Its protein is CASSLAGGANYGYTF.

This chain uses TRBV19 with TRBJ1-3; D is uncertain. Trimming took off 3 bases at V and 4 bases at J, with 16 bases between the two ends. The CDR3 spans 16 residues. The germline CDR1 and CDR2 sequences are LNHDA and SQIVND (reference sequence). CDR3 amino acids: CASSMLNGLGGNTIYF. The CDR3 region has the DNA TGTGCCAGTAGTATGTTGAATGGCCTAGGCGGAAACACCATATATTTT.

This sequence joins TRBV21-1 and TRBJ1-3; the table's TRBD1 call for D was not verified on the DNA. TRBV21-1 is a listed pseudogene. The CDR3 runs to 14 residues. The CDR3 coding sequence is TGTGCCAGCAGCAAAGAGGCGGTAGGCAGGGAAAGATATTTT. This encodes CASSKEAVGRERYF.

V is TRBV7-2 and J is TRBJ1-3; D not certain. Trimming pared 5 bases from V and 0 bases from J, leaving 8 bases between. CDR1 is SGHTA and CDR2 is FQGNSA in the germline V gene. CDR3 length equals 14 residues. The CDR3 DNA reads TGTGCCAGCAGCCGATCTAACTCTGGAAACACCATATATTTT. Protein: CASSRSNSGNTIYF.

The rearrangement joins TRBV6-5 to TRBJ1-1; 9 bases agree with TRBD1. CDR3 length: 16 amino acids. V was clipped by 4 bases and J by 0 bases; unmatched bases: 6. Germline loops: CDR1 MNHEY, CDR2 SVGAGI. CDR3 region: CASSSGTGTLNTEAFF. The CDR3 DNA follows: TGTGCCAGCAGTTCCGGGACAGGGACGCTGAACACTGAAGCTTTCTTT.

The V and J genes are TRBV29-1 and TRBJ2-1, with D perhaps TRBD2 (5 bases). Per germline, CDR1 SQVTM and CDR2 ANQGSEA. CDR3 length: 14 amino acids. Trimming shortened V by 7 bases and J by 4 bases, and 17 bases separated the two germline ends. The CDR3, as DNA: TGCAGCGCCGGAGGCGGAATTACATACAATGAGCAGTTCTTC. Amino acid sequence: CSAGGGITYNEQFF.

The chain links TRBV11-3 to TRBJ2-1; 10 bases are shared with TRBD2. J was trimmed by 3 bases and V by 5 bases; bases with no gene match: 4. CDR1 and CDR2 (germline): SGHNT, YENEEA. The CDR3 runs 15 residues. The CDR3 DNA follows: TGTGCCAGCAGCACAGAGCGGGGGGGCTACAATGAGCAGTTCTTC. Translating it yields CASSTERGGYNEQFF.

The gene calls are TRBV5-6 and TRBJ2-3, with TRBD1 as a possible D gene (5 bases). Between the trimmed V and J ends, which lost 2 bases and 1 base, there was a span of 17 bases. The CDR3 is made up of 17 amino acids. Germline loops: CDR1 SGHDT, CDR2 YYEEEE. The CDR3, as DNA: TGTGCCAGCAGCTTTTTTAAAAGGGGATATCGCACAGATACGCAGTATTTT. The encoded protein is CASSFFKRGYRTDTQYF. Drawing the rest from reference TRBV5-6 and TRBJ2-3, the complete variable domain is DAGVTQSPTHLIKTRGQQVTLRCSPKSGHDTVSWYQQALGQGPQFIFQYYEEEERQRGNFPDRFSGHQFPNYSSELNVNALLLGDSALYLCASSFFKRGYRTDTQYFGPGTRLTVL.

Only one count was recorded for this clone. The rearrangement uses TRBV5-4 and TRBJ2-2; TRBD2 matches at 9 bases. Germline loops: CDR1 SGHNT, CDR2 YYREEE (reference sequence). This CDR3 is 17 amino acids long. Trimming cost V 2 bases and J 2 bases; bases outside gene matches: 7. The CDR3 reads CASSLPGLAGNTGELFF. DNA for the CDR3: TGTGCCAGCAGCTTACCGGGACTAGCCGGTAACACCGGGGAGCTGTTTTTT.

The chain couples TRBV6-1 to TRBJ2-4; weak D call: TRBD2 (7 bases). Germline assignment: CDR1 MNHNS and CDR2 SASEGT. The ends were cut back, 8 bases at V and 0 bases at J, with 14 bases in the middle. This CDR3 has 15 residues. The DNA of the CDR3 is TGTGCCAGCGGGGGGGGCGGGGTAGCCAAAAACATTCAGTACTTC. It is translated as CASGGGGVAKNIQYF.

The chain recombines TRBV7-9 with TRBJ2-7; 7 nucleotides match TRBD1. The CDR3 is made up of 14 amino acids. With 1 base clipped from V and 6 bases from J, the junction kept 6 bases outside the gene matches. Germline V gives CDR1 SEHNR, CDR2 FQNEAQ (reference sequence). The CDR3: CASSLGQGESEQYF. The CDR3 DNA is TGTGCCAGCAGCTTAGGACAGGGCGAGAGCGAGCAGTACTTC. Drawing the rest from reference TRBV7-9 and TRBJ2-7, the complete variable domain is DTGVSQNPRHKITKRGQNVTFRCDPISEHNRLYWYRQTLGQGPEFLTYFQNEAQLEKSRLLSDRFSAERPKGSFSTLEIQRTEQGDSAMYLCASSLGQGESEQYFGPGTRLTVT.

The CDR3 DNA reads TGTGCCAGTAGTCCGGGGACAGGGGCCTACGAGCAGTACTTC. Its translation is CASSPGTGAYEQYF. The gene calls are TRBV19 and TRBJ2-7; TRBD1 aligns across 10 bases. The germline V gene has CDR1 LNHDA and CDR2 SQIVND (reference sequence). The CDR3 covers 14 residues. Unmatched junction bases numbered 3, after V lost 5 bases and J lost 2 bases.

The chain links TRBV7-9 to TRBJ2-5; 7 bases line up with TRBD1. Germline lookup yields CDR1 SEHNR and CDR2 FQNEAQ (reference sequence). V shed 1 base and J 4 bases; nucleotides not matched to a gene: 6. The CDR3 loop spans 15 amino acids. The CDR3 DNA is TGTGCCAGCAGCTTAGGAGGGGGCAGGGGAGAGACCCAGTACTTC. Residues: CASSLGGGRGETQYF.